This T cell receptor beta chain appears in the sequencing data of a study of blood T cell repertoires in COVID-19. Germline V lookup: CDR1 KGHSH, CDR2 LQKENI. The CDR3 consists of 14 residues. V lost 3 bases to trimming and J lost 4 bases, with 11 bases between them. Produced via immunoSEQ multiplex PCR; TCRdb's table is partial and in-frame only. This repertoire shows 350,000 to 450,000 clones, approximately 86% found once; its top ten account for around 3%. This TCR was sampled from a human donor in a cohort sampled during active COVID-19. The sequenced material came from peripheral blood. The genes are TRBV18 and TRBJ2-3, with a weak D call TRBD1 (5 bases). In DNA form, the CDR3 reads TGTGCCAGCTCACCGGCAGGGTCCCCAGATACGCAGTATTTT. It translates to CASSPAGSPDTQYF.